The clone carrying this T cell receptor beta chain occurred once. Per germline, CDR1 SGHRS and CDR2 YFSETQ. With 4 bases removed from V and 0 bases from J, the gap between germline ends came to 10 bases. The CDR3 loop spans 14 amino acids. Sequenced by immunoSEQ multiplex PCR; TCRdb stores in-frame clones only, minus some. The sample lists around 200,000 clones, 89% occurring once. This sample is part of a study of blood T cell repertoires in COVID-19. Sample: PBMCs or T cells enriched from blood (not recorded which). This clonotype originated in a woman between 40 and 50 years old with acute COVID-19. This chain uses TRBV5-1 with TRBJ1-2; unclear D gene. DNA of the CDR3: TGCGCCAGCAGCGCCCGAGGTTCTAACTATGGCTACACCTTC. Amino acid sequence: CASSARGSNYGYTF.